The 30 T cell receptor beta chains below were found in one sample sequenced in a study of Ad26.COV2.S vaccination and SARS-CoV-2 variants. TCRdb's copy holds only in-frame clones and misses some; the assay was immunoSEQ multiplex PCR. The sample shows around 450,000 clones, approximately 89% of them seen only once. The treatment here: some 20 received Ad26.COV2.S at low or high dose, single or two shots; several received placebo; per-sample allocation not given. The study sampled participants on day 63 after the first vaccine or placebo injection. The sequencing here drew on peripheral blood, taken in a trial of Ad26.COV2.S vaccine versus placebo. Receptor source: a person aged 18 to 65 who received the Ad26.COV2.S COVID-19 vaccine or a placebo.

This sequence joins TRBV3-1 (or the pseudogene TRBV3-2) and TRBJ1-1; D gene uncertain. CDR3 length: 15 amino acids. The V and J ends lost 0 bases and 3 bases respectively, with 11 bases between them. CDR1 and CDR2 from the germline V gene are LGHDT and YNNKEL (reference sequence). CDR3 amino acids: CASSQDQELDTEAFF. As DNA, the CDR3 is TGTGCCAGCAGCCAAGACCAGGAGTTGGACACTGAAGCTTTCTTT.

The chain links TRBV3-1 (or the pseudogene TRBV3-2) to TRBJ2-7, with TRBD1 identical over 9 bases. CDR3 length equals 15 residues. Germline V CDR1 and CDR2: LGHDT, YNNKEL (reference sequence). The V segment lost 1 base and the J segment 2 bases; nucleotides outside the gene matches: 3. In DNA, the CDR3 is TGTGCCAGCAGCCAAGGTTGGGACAGGGCCTACGAGCAGTACGTC. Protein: CASSQGWDRAYEQYV.

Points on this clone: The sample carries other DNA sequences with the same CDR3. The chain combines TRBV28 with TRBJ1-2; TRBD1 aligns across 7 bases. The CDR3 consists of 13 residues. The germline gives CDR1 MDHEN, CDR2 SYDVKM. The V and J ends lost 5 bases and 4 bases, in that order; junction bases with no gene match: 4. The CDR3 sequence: CASSPGTVYGYTF. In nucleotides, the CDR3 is TGTGCCAGCAGTCCTGGGACAGTCTATGGCTACACCTTC.

In DNA, the CDR3 is TGTGCCAGTAGTACGCCGGGACTAGCGGGGGCGTACGTC. Its translation is CASSTPGLAGAYV. V is TRBV19 and J is TRBJ2-7, with 14 bases fitting TRBD2. V shed 4 bases, J shed 12 bases, and the junction held 5 bases outside the gene matches. The CDR3 has 13 residues. Germline V gives CDR1 LNHDA, CDR2 SQIVND (reference sequence).

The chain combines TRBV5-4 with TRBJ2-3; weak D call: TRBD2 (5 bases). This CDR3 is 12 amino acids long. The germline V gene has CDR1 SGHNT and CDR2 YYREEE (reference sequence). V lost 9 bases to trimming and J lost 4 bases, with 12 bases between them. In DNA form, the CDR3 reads TGTGCCACCTCAACGAGGGCAGATACGCAGTATTTT. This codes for CATSTRADTQYF. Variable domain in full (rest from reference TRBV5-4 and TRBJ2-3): ETGVTQSPTHLIKTRGQQVTLRCSSQSGHNTVSWYQQALGQGPQFIFQYYREEENGRGNFPPRFSGLQFPNYSSELNVNALELDDSALYLCATSTRADTQYFGPGTRLTVL.

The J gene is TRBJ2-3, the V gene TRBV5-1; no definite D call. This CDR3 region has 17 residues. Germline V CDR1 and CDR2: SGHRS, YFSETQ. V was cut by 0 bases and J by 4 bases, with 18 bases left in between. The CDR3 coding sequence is TGCGCCAGCAGCTTGGACGGCGACCCCACGTCCCCAGATACGCAGTATTTT. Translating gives CASSLDGDPTSPDTQYF. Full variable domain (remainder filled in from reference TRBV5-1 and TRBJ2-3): KAGVTQTPRYLIKTRGQQVTLSCSPISGHRSVSWYQQTPGQGLQFLFEYFSETQRNKGNFPGRFSGRQFSNSRSEMNVSTLELGDSALYLCASSLDGDPTSPDTQYFGPGTRLTVL.

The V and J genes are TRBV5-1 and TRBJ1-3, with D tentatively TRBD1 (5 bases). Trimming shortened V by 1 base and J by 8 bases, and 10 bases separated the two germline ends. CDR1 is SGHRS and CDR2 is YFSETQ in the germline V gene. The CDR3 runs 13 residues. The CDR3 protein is CASSLWGRDTIYF. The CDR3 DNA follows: TGCGCCAGCAGCTTGTGGGGCAGGGACACCATATATTTT.

Here the CDR3 DNA reads TGTGCCAGCAGCTTGGCCCTCTCCTACAATGAGCAGTTCTTC. Translated: CASSLALSYNEQFF. The J gene is TRBJ2-1, the V gene TRBV5-6; D gene unclear. The CDR3 has 14 residues. Germline V gene data show CDR1 as SGHDT and CDR2 as YYEEEE. V was clipped by 0 bases and J by 0 bases, with 4 bases between them.

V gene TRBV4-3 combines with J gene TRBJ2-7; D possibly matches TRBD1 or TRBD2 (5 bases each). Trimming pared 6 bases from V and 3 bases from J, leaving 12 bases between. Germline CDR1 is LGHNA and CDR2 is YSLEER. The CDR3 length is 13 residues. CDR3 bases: TGCGCCAGCAGTTATATGGGGGACTACGAGCAGTACTTC. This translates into CASSYMGDYEQYF.

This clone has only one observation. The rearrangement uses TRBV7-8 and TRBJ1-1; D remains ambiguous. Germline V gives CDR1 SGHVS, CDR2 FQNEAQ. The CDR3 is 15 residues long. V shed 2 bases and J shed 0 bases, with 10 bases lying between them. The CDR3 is CASSLLGPMNTEAFF. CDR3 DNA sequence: TGTGCCAGCAGCTTATTAGGGCCCATGAACACTGAAGCTTTCTTT.

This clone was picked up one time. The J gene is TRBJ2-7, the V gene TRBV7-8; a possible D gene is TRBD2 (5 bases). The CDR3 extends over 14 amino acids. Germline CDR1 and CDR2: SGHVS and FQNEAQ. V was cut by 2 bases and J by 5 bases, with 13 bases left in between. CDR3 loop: CASSLSDYKDEQYV. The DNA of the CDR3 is TGTGCCAGCAGCTTATCCGACTACAAAGACGAGCAGTACGTC.

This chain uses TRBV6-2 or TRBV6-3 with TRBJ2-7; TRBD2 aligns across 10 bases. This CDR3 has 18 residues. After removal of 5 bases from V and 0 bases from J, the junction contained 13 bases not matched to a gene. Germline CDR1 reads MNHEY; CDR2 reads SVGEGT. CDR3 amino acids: CASSNAGTSATNSYEQYV. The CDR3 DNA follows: TGTGCCAGCAGTAACGCTGGGACTAGCGCTACCAACTCCTACGAGCAGTACGTC.

CDR3 protein: CASSLGNSVSGANVLTF. CDR3 nucleotides: TGTGCCAGCAGCTTAGGTAATTCCGTCTCTGGGGCCAACGTCCTGACTTTC. This rearrangement joins TRBV5-8 to TRBJ2-6; D remains ambiguous. V lost 2 bases, J lost 0 bases, and 12 bases lay in between. This CDR3 has 17 amino acids. Germline lookup yields CDR1 SGHTS and CDR2 YDEGEE.

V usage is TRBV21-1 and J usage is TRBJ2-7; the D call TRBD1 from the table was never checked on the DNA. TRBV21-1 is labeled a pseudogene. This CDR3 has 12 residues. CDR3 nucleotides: TGTGCCAGCGACAGTGACAATTACGAGCAGTACGTC. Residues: CASDSDNYEQYV.

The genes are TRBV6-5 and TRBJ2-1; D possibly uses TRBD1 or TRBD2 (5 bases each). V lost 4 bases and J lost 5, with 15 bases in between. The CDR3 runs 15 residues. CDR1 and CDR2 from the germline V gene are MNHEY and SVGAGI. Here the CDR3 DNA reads TGTGCCAGCAGTTTCCGAGGGGTGTCTAACAATGAGCAGTTCTTC. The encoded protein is CASSFRGVSNNEQFF.

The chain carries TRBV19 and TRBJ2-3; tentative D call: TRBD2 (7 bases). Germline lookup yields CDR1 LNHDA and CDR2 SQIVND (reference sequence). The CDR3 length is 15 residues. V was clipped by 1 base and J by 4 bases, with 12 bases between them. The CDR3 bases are TGTGCCAGTAGTATAGGCGGGGGCGCCTCAGATACGCAGTATTTT. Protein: CASSIGGGASDTQYF. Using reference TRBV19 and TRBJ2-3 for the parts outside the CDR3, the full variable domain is DGGITQSPKYLFRKEGQNVTLSCEQNLNHDAMYWYRQDPGQGLRLIYYSQIVNDFQKGDIAEGYSVSREKKESFPLTVTSAQKNPTAFYLCASSIGGGASDTQYFGPGTRLTVL.

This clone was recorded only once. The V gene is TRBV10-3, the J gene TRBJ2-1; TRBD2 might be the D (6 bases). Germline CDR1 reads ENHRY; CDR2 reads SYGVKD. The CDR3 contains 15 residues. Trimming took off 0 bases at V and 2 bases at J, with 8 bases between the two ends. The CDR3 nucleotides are TGTGCCATCAGTGAGTCCTGGGGGGCCTACAATGAGCAGTTCTTC. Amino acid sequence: CAISESWGAYNEQFF.

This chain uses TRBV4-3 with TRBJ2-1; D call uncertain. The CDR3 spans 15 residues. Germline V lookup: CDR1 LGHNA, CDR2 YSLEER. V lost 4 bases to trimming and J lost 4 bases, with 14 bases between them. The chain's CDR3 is CASSLSTLRYNEQFF. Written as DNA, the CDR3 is TGCGCCAGCAGCCTCTCGACTCTACGTTACAATGAGCAGTTCTTC.

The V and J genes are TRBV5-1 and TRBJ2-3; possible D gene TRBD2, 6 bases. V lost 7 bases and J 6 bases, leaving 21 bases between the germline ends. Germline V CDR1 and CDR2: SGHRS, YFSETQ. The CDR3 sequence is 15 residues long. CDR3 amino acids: CASRPRPLGGDTQYF. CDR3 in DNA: TGCGCCAGCCGCCCCCGGCCACTTGGGGGGGATACGCAGTATTTT.

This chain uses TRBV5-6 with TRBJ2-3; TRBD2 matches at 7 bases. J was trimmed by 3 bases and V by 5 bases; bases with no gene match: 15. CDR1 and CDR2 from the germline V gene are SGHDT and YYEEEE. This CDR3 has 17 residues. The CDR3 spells CASSPLRASGPTDTQYF. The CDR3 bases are TGTGCCAGCAGTCCCCTTCGGGCTAGCGGCCCTACAGATACGCAGTATTTT. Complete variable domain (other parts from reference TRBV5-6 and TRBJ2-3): DAGVTQSPTHLIKTRGQQVTLRCSPKSGHDTVSWYQQALGQGPQFIFQYYEEEERQRGNFPDRFSGHQFPNYSSELNVNALLLGDSALYLCASSPLRASGPTDTQYFGPGTRLTVL.

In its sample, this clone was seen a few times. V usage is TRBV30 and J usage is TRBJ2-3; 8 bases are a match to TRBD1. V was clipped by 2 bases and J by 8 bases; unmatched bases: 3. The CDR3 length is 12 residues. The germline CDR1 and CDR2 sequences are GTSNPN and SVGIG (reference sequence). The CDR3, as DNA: TGTGCCTGGAGTCTGGGACAGGCTACGCAGTATTTT. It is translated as CAWSLGQATQYF. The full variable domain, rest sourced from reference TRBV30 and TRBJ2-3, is SQTIHQWPATLVQPVGSPLSLECTVEGTSNPNLYWYRQAAGRGLQLLFYSVGIGQISSEVPQNLSASRPQDRQFILSSKKLLLSDSGFYLCAWSLGQATQYFGPGTRLTVL.

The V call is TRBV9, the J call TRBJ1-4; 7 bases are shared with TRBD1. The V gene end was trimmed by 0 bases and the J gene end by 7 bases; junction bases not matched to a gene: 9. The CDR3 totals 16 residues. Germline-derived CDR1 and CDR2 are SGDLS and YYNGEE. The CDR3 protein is CASSVGFRQGGEKLFF. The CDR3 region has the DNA TGTGCCAGCAGCGTAGGCTTTAGACAGGGAGGTGAAAAACTGTTTTTT.

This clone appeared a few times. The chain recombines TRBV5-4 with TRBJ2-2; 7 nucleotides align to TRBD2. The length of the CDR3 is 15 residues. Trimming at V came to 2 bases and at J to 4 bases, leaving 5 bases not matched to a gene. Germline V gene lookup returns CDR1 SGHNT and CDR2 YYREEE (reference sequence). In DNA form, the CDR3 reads TGTGCCAGCAGCTTTGGGACTACTGGCACCGGGGAGCTGTTTTTT. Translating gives CASSFGTTGTGELFF.

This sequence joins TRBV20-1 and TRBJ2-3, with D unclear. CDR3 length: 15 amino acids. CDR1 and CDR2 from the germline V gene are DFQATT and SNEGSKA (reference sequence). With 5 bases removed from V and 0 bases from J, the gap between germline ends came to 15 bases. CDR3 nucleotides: TGCAGTGCTGGTGTTAGTAGGTGGAGCACAGATACGCAGTATTTT. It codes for CSAGVSRWSTDTQYF.

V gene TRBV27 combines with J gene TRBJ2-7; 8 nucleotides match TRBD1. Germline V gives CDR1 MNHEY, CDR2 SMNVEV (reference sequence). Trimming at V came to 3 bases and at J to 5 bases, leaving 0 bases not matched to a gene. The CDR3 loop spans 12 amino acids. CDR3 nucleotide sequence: TGTGCCAGCAGTTTGACAGGGGACGAGCAGTACTTC. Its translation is CASSLTGDEQYF.

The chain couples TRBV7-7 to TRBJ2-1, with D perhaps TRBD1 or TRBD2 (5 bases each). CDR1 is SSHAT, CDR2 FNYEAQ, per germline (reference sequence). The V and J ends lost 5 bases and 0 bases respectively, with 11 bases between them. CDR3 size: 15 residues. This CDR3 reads CASSPGAGSYNEQFF. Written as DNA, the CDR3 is TGTGCCAGCAGCCCCGGGGCAGGCTCCTACAATGAGCAGTTCTTC.

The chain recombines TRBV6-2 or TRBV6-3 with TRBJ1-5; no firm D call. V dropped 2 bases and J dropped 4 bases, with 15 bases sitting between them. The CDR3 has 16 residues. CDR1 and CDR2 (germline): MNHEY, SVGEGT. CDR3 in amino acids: CASSYGTLTFNQPQHF. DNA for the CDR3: TGTGCCAGCAGTTACGGCACTCTGACCTTTAATCAGCCCCAGCATTTT.

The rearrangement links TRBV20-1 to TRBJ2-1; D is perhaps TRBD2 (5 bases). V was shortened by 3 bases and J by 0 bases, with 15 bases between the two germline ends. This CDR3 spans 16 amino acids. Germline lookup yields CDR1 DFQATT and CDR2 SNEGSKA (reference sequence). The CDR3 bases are TGCAGTGCTAGTTCCCAGAGCGGCCTCTCCTACAATGAGCAGTTCTTC. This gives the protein CSASSQSGLSYNEQFF.

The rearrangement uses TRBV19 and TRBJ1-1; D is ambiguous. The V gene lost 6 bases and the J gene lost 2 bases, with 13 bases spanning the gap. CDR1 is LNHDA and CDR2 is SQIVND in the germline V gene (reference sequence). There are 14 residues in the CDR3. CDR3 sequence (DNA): TGTGCCAGTAGCGCGAGGACGGGAAACACTGAAGCTTTCTTT. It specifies CASSARTGNTEAFF. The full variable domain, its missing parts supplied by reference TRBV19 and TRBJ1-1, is DGGITQSPKYLFRKEGQNVTLSCEQNLNHDAMYWYRQDPGQGLRLIYYSQIVNDFQKGDIAEGYSVSREKKESFPLTVTSAQKNPTAFYLCASSARTGNTEAFFGQGTRLTVV.

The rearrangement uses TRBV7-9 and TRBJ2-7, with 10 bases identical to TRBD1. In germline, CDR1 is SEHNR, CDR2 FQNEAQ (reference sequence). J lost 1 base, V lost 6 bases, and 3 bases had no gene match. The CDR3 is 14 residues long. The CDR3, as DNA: TGTGCCAGCAGAGGGACAGGGGTGTCCTACGAGCAGTACTTC. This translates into CASRGTGVSYEQYF.